The clone carrying this TCR beta chain has just a few counts. The data were taken from a study of T cell responses to AZD1222 COVID-19 vaccine. Method: immunoSEQ multiplex PCR; TCRdb's copy keeps in-frame clones and lacks some. The sample carries 70,000 to 95,000 clones, under 95% recorded once. The starting material was peripheral blood, obtained 28 days after the second AZD1222 dose. This TCR was recovered from an adult who received the AZD1222 COVID-19 vaccine.

CDR3 protein: CASSLAGQGPYGYTF. CDR3 DNA sequence: TGCGCCAGCAGCTTGGCGGGGCAAGGGCCCTATGGCTACACCTTC. The V call is TRBV5-1, the J call TRBJ1-2; maybe TRBD1 (5 bases). With 0 bases removed from V and 4 bases from J, the gap between germline ends came to 13 bases. Germline values: CDR1 SGHRS, CDR2 YFSETQ. This CDR3 is built from 15 residues. The whole variable domain, remainder taken from reference TRBV5-1 and TRBJ1-2, is KAGVTQTPRYLIKTRGQQVTLSCSPISGHRSVSWYQQTPGQGLQFLFEYFSETQRNKGNFPGRFSGRQFSNSRSEMNVSTLELGDSALYLCASSLAGQGPYGYTFGSGTRLTVV.